This TCR beta chain appears in the sequencing data of a study of T cell changes during pregnancy in multiple sclerosis. The V end lost 6 bases, the J end lost 3 bases, and 18 bases lay between the germline ends. The length of the CDR3 is 15 residues. CDR1 is SGHAT and CDR2 is FQNNGV in the germline V gene. Clones were sequenced by immunoSEQ multiplex PCR, and TCRdb holds only the in-frame ones, with some missing. The sample yields 34,000 or so clones, 90% seen once. The specimen comprised CD8+ T cells from peripheral blood mononuclear cells, sampled in the first trimester of pregnancy. The clonotype was recovered from a female donor with multiple sclerosis, enrolled in a pregnancy study. This sequence joins TRBV11-2 and TRBJ2-7; tentative D call: TRBD2 (7 bases). The CDR3 spells CASREWGGSNYEQYF. The CDR3 DNA reads as TGTGCCAGCAGGGAATGGGGGGGCTCCAACTACGAGCAGTACTTC.